This is a list of T cell receptor beta chains from one sample in a study of cytomegalovirus exposure and HLA in healthy donors. Generated by immunoSEQ multiplex PCR, the TCRdb table keeps only in-frame clones and is missing some. The repertoire has tens of thousands of clones, less than 90% of them found once; the top ten carry over 8.5%. The material sequenced was PBMCs. These receptors came from a female donor in good health and CMV-seronegative. Both conserved end residues are part of each CDR3. A D gene is named only where the DNA matches it firmly. Clone sizes are given selectively: once, few, many, or a class where the clone is expanded.

V gene: TRBV5-1; J gene: TRBJ1-6; clone size: NA; D gene: NA; CDR3 length: 16; CDR3 protein: CASSNGRLGGNSPLHF; CDR3 DNA: TGCGCCAGCAGCAACGGAAGACTAGGAGGTAATTCACCCCTCCACTTT
V gene: TRBV7-2; J gene: TRBJ2-7; clone size: once; D gene: NA; CDR3 length: 17; CDR3 protein: CASSSLGRPGGYYEQYF; CDR3 DNA: TGTGCCAGCAGCTCCCTAGGTCGGCCAGGGGGGTACTACGAGCAGTACTTC
V gene: TRBV10-3; J gene: TRBJ2-5; clone size: NA; D gene: NA; CDR3 length: 16; CDR3 protein: CAISESIGANLETQYF; CDR3 DNA: TGTGCCATCAGTGAGTCGATAGGGGCCAACCTTGAGACCCAGTACTTC
V gene: TRBV7-9; J gene: TRBJ1-1; clone size: NA; D gene: TRBD1; CDR3 length: 15; CDR3 protein: CASSIRQGADTEAFF; CDR3 DNA: TGTGCCAGCAGCATAAGACAGGGAGCGGACACTGAAGCTTTCTTT
V gene: TRBV7-3; J gene: TRBJ2-3; clone size: NA; D gene: TRBD2; CDR3 length: 15; CDR3 protein: CASSPLGGASDTQYF; CDR3 DNA: TGTGCCAGCAGCCCTCTCGGGGGGGCCTCAGATACGCAGTATTTT
V gene: TRBV5-4; J gene: TRBJ2-7; clone size: NA; D gene: TRBD2; CDR3 length: 15; CDR3 protein: CASSFSGGLAYEQYF; CDR3 DNA: TGTGCCAGCAGCTTTAGCGGGGGGCTGGCCTACGAGCAGTACTTC
V gene: TRBV7-3; J gene: TRBJ2-1; clone size: NA; D gene: NA; CDR3 length: 17; CDR3 protein: CASSLEGPYRSYNEQFF; CDR3 DNA: TGTGCCAGCAGCTTAGAGGGCCCCTATCGGTCCTACAATGAGCAGTTCTTC
V gene: TRBV6-1; J gene: TRBJ1-6; clone size: NA; D gene: NA; CDR3 length: 15; CDR3 protein: CASSEWGGLGSPLHF; CDR3 DNA: TGTGCCAGCAGTGAATGGGGGGGGCTCGGATCACCCCTCCACTTT
V gene: TRBV4-3; J gene: TRBJ1-4; clone size: once; D gene: TRBD1; CDR3 length: 19; CDR3 protein: CASSQSGTGGFATNEKLFF; CDR3 DNA: TGCGCCAGCAGCCAATCCGGGACAGGGGGGTTTGCAACTAATGAAAAACTGTTTTTT
V gene: TRBV18; J gene: TRBJ2-6; clone size: NA; D gene: NA; CDR3 length: 18; CDR3 protein: CASSPLLSGGGGANGLTF; CDR3 DNA: TGTGCCAGCTCACCACTCCTGTCGGGGGGCGGTGGGGCCAACGGCCTGACTTTC
V gene: TRBV28; J gene: TRBJ1-5; clone size: NA; D gene: NA; CDR3 length: 14; CDR3 protein: CASSSHGGDQPQHF; CDR3 DNA: TGTGCCAGCAGTTCCCACGGGGGAGATCAGCCCCAGCATTTT
V gene: TRBV9; J gene: TRBJ1-2; clone size: NA; D gene: TRBD1; CDR3 length: 15; CDR3 protein: CASSPTGGAVEGYTF; CDR3 DNA: TGTGCCAGCAGCCCCACAGGGGGCGCGGTGGAAGGCTACACCTTC
V gene: TRBV5-4; J gene: TRBJ2-4; clone size: NA; D gene: TRBD1; CDR3 length: 16; CDR3 protein: CASSPDRAGGKNSQYF; CDR3 DNA: TGTGCCAGCAGCCCGGACAGGGCTGGAGGCAAAAACAGTCAGTACTTC
V gene: TRBV5-1; J gene: TRBJ2-3; clone size: NA; D gene: TRBD2; CDR3 length: 16; CDR3 protein: CASSGRTSGRTDTQYF; CDR3 DNA: TGCGCCAGCAGCGGCCGGACTAGCGGACGCACAGATACGCAGTATTTT
V gene: TRBV7-3; J gene: TRBJ2-3; clone size: NA; D gene: TRBD1; CDR3 length: 15; CDR3 protein: CASSLGQGGTDTQYF; CDR3 DNA: TGTGCCAGCAGCTTGGGACAGGGCGGCACAGATACGCAGTATTTT
V gene: TRBV30; J gene: TRBJ1-5; clone size: NA; D gene: NA; CDR3 length: 14; CDR3 protein: CAWSETHPNQPQHF; CDR3 DNA: TGTGCCTGGAGTGAAACTCATCCCAATCAGCCCCAGCATTTT
V gene: TRBV4-3; J gene: TRBJ1-6; clone size: NA; D gene: TRBD1; CDR3 length: 15; CDR3 protein: CASSQASTGGSPLHF; CDR3 DNA: TGCGCCAGCAGCCAAGCTTCCACAGGGGGTTCACCCCTCCACTTT
V gene: TRBV7-3; J gene: TRBJ1-1; clone size: few; D gene: NA; CDR3 length: 14; CDR3 protein: CASSSQGGLAEAFF; CDR3 DNA: TGTGCCAGCAGCTCCCAGGGAGGTCTGGCTGAAGCTTTCTTT
V gene: TRBV7-9; J gene: TRBJ1-2; clone size: NA; D gene: TRBD1; CDR3 length: 14; CDR3 protein: CASSLTWDSRFYTF; CDR3 DNA: TGTGCCAGCAGCTTAACTTGGGACAGTAGATTCTACACCTTC
V gene: TRBV19; J gene: TRBJ2-7; clone size: NA; D gene: TRBD2; CDR3 length: 17; CDR3 protein: CASSTAGTSGRIGEQYF; CDR3 DNA: TGTGCCAGTAGTACAGCCGGGACTAGCGGGAGGATTGGCGAGCAGTACTTC
V gene: TRBV5-4; J gene: TRBJ2-7; clone size: NA; D gene: TRBD2; CDR3 length: 14; CDR3 protein: CASSLSGTSGGGYF; CDR3 DNA: TGTGCCAGCAGCTTGTCCGGGACTAGCGGGGGCGGGTACTTC
V gene: TRBV19; J gene: TRBJ1-2; clone size: once; D gene: NA; CDR3 length: 16; CDR3 protein: CATRQDGTTVNYGYTF; CDR3 DNA: TGTGCCACCCGGCAGGACGGAACGACAGTTAACTATGGCTACACCTTC
V gene: TRBV5-6; J gene: TRBJ1-1; clone size: NA; D gene: NA; CDR3 length: 14; CDR3 protein: CASSLPGTPLLAFF; CDR3 DNA: TGTGCCAGCAGCTTGCCTGGGACACCTCTACTAGCTTTCTTT
V gene: TRBV6-6; J gene: TRBJ1-1; clone size: NA; D gene: NA; CDR3 length: 13; CDR3 protein: CASSRGGAYEAFF; CDR3 DNA: TGTGCCAGCAGCCGGGGGGGGGCCTATGAAGCTTTCTTT
V gene: TRBV2; J gene: TRBJ1-2; clone size: NA; D gene: TRBD1; CDR3 length: 15; CDR3 protein: CASSEEGQGNYGYTF; CDR3 DNA: TGTGCCAGCAGTGAAGAGGGACAGGGGAACTATGGCTACACCTTC
V gene: TRBV19; J gene: TRBJ2-3; clone size: NA; D gene: TRBD2; CDR3 length: 15; CDR3 protein: CASTGIAGRTDTQYF; CDR3 DNA: TGTGCCAGTACTGGAATAGCGGGACGCACAGATACGCAGTATTTT
V gene: TRBV7-9; J gene: TRBJ2-1; clone size: NA; D gene: TRBD2; CDR3 length: 15; CDR3 protein: CASRAGTSYYNEQFF; CDR3 DNA: TGTGCCAGCAGAGCCGGGACTAGTTATTACAATGAGCAGTTCTTC
V gene: TRBV11-2; J gene: TRBJ2-5; clone size: NA; D gene: NA; CDR3 length: 16; CDR3 protein: CASSARGGADQETQYF; CDR3 DNA: TGTGCCAGCAGCGCCCGCGGCGGGGCGGACCAAGAGACCCAGTACTTC
V gene: TRBV5-1; J gene: TRBJ2-7; clone size: NA; D gene: TRBD1; CDR3 length: 14; CDR3 protein: CASSPRGQGYEQYF; CDR3 DNA: TGCGCCAGCAGCCCCCGCGGACAGGGCTACGAGCAGTACTTC
V gene: TRBV28; J gene: TRBJ1-1; clone size: NA; D gene: TRBD1; CDR3 length: 15; CDR3 protein: CASSTQGQGNTEAFF; CDR3 DNA: TGTGCCAGCAGTACCCAAGGACAGGGGAACACTGAAGCTTTCTTT
V gene: TRBV7-2; J gene: TRBJ1-5; clone size: NA; D gene: TRBD1; CDR3 length: 13; CDR3 protein: CASSRDRGQPQHF; CDR3 DNA: TGTGCCAGCAGCCGGGACAGGGGTCAGCCCCAGCATTTT
V gene: TRBV25-1; J gene: TRBJ1-1; clone size: NA; D gene: TRBD1; CDR3 length: 12; CDR3 protein: CASSGQGTEAFF; CDR3 DNA: TGTGCCAGCTCCGGACAGGGAACTGAAGCTTTCTTT
V gene: TRBV11-2; J gene: TRBJ1-2; clone size: few; D gene: NA; CDR3 length: 14; CDR3 protein: CASSRPGGNYGYTF; CDR3 DNA: TGTGCCAGCAGCCGCCCTGGGGGGAACTATGGCTACACCTTC